This T cell receptor (beta chain) was documented in a study of long-term antiretroviral therapy in people with HIV. The wider study: In the earliest collections, sampling predates the 2015 immediate-ART recommendation by about a decade.

Points from the study as a whole: HIV repertoires showed narrower CDR3 length ranges than controls.

Sequencing relied on immunoSEQ assay v3.0, run at survey level. Profiling relied on immunoSEQ multiplex PCR, and the TCRdb table lists in-frame clones only, not all of them. The data contain 30,000 or so clones, roughly 73% of them singletons. V was shortened by 5 bases and J by 3 bases, with 13 bases between the two germline ends. Per germline, CDR1 ENHRY and CDR2 SYGVKD. This CDR3 is built from 14 residues. With regard to this clone: Its antigen is still unknown.

The receptor was derived from a man between 18 and 35 years old with HIV. The sequencing used unsorted PBMCs, collected 1.5 years before starting antiretroviral therapy. V gene TRBV10-3 combines with J gene TRBJ1-2; no clear D gene. Here the CDR3 DNA reads TGTGCCATCAGTAATGACCTCTTGGACTATGGCTACACCTTC. Amino acids: CAISNDLLDYGYTF.